This T cell receptor beta chain came from a study of beta chain features in type 1 diabetes. This clone has only a few counts. What it binds is unknown. Expressed TCRB transcripts were sequenced because the isolated RNA had all been reverse transcribed beforehand. The table came from immunoSEQ multiplex PCR; TCRdb's copy has only in-frame clones and leaves some out. The table shows about 700,000 clones, with about an eighth occurring only once. General study points: People with Type 1 diabetes carried modestly yet significantly shorter TCRB CDR3s in all four CD4+ subsets.

Trimming at V came to 5 bases and at J to 2 bases, leaving 4 bases not matched to a gene. The CDR3 consists of 16 residues. CDR1 and CDR2 from the germline V gene are LNHDA and SQIVND (reference sequence). The chain employs TRBV19 and TRBJ2-2; 11 positions agree with TRBD2. This TCR came from a man between 18 and 35 years old with type 1 diabetes. The source material was naive CD4+ T cells from blood. The CDR3 region is CASSPTSGGNTGELFF. The CDR3 DNA is TGTGCCAGTAGTCCAACTAGCGGGGGTAACACCGGGGAGCTGTTTTTT.